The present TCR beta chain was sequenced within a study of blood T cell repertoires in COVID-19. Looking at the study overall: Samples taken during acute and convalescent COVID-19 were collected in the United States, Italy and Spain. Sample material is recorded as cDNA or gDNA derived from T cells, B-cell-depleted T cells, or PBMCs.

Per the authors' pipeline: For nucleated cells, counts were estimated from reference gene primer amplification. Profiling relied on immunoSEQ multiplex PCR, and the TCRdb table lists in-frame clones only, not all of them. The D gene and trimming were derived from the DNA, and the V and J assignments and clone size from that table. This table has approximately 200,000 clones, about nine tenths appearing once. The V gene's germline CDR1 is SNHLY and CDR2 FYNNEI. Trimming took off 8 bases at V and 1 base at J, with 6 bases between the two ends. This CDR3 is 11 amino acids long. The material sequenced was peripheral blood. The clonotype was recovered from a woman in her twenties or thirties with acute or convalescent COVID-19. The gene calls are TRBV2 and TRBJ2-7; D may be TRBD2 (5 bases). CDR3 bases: TGTGCCAGCGAGCGGTCCTACGAGCAGTACTTC. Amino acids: CASERSYEQYF.